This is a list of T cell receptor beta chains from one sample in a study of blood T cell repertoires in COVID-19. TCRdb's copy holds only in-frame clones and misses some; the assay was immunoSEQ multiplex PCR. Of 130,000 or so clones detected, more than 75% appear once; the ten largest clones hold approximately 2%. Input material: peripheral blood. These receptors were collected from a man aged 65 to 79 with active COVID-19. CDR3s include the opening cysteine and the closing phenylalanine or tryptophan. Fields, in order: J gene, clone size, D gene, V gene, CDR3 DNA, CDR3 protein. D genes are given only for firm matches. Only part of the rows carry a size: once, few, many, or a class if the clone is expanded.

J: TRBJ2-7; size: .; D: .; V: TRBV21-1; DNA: TGTGCCAGCAGCAAAGTCGGCTACGAGCAGTACTTC; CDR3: CASSKVGYEQYF
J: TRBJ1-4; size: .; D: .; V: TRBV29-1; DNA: TGCAGCGCCCGGACACCAACTAATGAAAAACTGTTTTTT; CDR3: CSARTPTNEKLFF
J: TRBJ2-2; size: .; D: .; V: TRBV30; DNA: TGTGCCTGGGTACAGGGTTCGAACACCGGGGAGCTGTTTTTT; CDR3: CAWVQGSNTGELFF
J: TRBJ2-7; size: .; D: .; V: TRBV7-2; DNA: TGTGCCAGCAAGACAGGTCTACTATCCTACGAGCAGTACTTC; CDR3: CASKTGLLSYEQYF
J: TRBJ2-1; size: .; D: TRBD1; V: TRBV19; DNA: TGTGCCAGTAGTCTGGACAGGGGTGGTGGCAATGAGCAGTTCTTC; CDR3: CASSLDRGGGNEQFF
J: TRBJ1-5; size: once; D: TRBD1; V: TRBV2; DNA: TGTGCCAGCAGCGCCGGGACAGGGGGTCAGCCCCAGCATTTT; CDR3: CASSAGTGGQPQHF
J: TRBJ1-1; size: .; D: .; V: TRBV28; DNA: TGTTTGGTGACAATGAACACTGAAGCTTTCTTT; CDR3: CLVTMNTEAFF
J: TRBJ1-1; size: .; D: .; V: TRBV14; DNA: TGTGCCAGCAGCCAAGGAACGGGGACTGAAGCTTTCTTT; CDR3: CASSQGTGTEAFF
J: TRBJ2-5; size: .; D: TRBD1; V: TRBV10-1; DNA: TGCGCCAGCAGTGCTGGGACAGGGGCGCGGGAGACCCAGTACTTC; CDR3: CASSAGTGARETQYF
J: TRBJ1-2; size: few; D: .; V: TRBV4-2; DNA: TGTGCCAGCAGCCAAGAGATTAACAGGGGCTACACCTTC; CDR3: CASSQEINRGYTF